The present entry profiles one T cell receptor (beta chain) with its context. These data belong to a study of T cell changes during pregnancy in multiple sclerosis. Some clones are missing from TCRdb's copy, which holds only in-frame ones; the method was immunoSEQ multiplex PCR. The sample consists of some 46,000 clones, 85% to 95% of them appearing once. Sequencing input: peripheral blood. This clonotype was sampled from a female donor with multiple sclerosis, enrolled in a pregnancy study.

The CDR3 DNA sequence: TGTGCCAGCAGTCCGGAAAGCGGGGGCGCAAAGGCGCGCTACACCTTC. Amino acids: CASSPESGGAKARYTF. V gene TRBV6-4 combines with J gene TRBJ1-2; D possibly corresponds to TRBD1 (6 bases). The CDR3 length is 16 residues. Germline assignment: CDR1 MRHNA and CDR2 SNTAGT. The V end was cut by 5 bases, the J end by 9 bases, with 25 bases between.